Listed below are T cell receptor beta chains from one sample, sequenced in a study of blood T cells in healthy people across ages. Via MiXCR, TCRdb re-called the 5' RACE reads, giving one row per CDR3 protein. The sample records around 1,900,000 distinct CDR3 sequences, approximately 40% being singletons. Material for sequencing was blood. These receptors all come from a human donor in good health. CDR3s include the opening cysteine and the closing phenylalanine or tryptophan. D genes are given only for firm matches. Expanded clones are given a class, and other clones once, few, many or no size at all.

j_gene,abundance,d_gene,v_gene,CDR3nt,CDR3aa
TRBJ1-5,few,NA,TRBV15,TGTGCCACCAGCAGAGGATTTAGCAATCAGCCCCAGCATTTT,CATSRGFSNQPQHF
TRBJ2-1,NA,TRBD1,TRBV28,TGTGCCAGCATCCCCCCGGGACAGGTTGACAATGAGCAGTTCTTC,CASIPPGQVDNEQFF
TRBJ2-1,NA,NA,TRBV6-1,TGTGCCAGCAGTGAAGAATGGAGGGATAGGCCGTTCTTC,CASSEEWRDRPFF
TRBJ1-2,NA,NA,TRBV27,TGTGCCAGCAGTTTTCTACAGGGTAGAGGCTACACCTTC,CASSFLQGRGYTF
TRBJ2-3,NA,TRBD2,TRBV12-3/TRBV12-4,TGTGCCAGCCGGACTAGCGCTTTCACAGATACGCAGTATTTT,CASRTSAFTDTQYF
TRBJ2-5,NA,NA,TRBV29-1,TGCAGCCAAACACTACAGGCTTCGGGGGTCCAGTACTTC,CSQTLQASGVQYF
TRBJ2-7,NA,NA,TRBV7-2,TGTGCCAGCAGCTTATATCGGGGGCCGCTCTACGAGCAGTACTTC,CASSLYRGPLYEQYF
TRBJ2-3,NA,TRBD1,TRBV20-1,TGCAGTGCTAGAGATTTAAGGGGGCGCATATTGGATACGCAGTATTTT,CSARDLRGRILDTQYF
TRBJ2-7,NA,NA,TRBV11-2,TGTGCCAGCAGCTTAGATGGGGCAGGGGCTAGCTCCTACGAGCAGTACTTC,CASSLDGAGASSYEQYF
TRBJ2-3,NA,NA,TRBV24-1,TGTGCCACCAGTGATTTGGGACCCCCCACAGATACGCAGTATTTT,CATSDLGPPTDTQYF
TRBJ2-7,few,NA,TRBV5-1,TGCGCCAGCAGCGCTGACAGTTACTACGAGCAGTACTTC,CASSADSYYEQYF
TRBJ2-7,few,NA,TRBV4-1,TGCGCCAGCAGCCAAGAGGCCGCAGGGCTGCCCTACGAGCAGTACTTC,CASSQEAAGLPYEQYF
TRBJ2-2,NA,TRBD1,TRBV7-3,TGTGCCAGCAGCTTATTGGGACAGGGGGCTTACGGCACCGGGGAGCTGTTTTTT,CASSLLGQGAYGTGELFF
TRBJ1-6,NA,NA,TRBV7-2,TGTGCCAGCAGCAAGGTGGGGGGAAATTCACCCCTCCACTTT,CASSKVGGNSPLHF
TRBJ2-7,NA,NA,TRBV7-2,TGTGCCAGCAGCTCCCAGATTTCGAGTCACGAGCAGTACTTC,CASSSQISSHEQYF
TRBJ2-5,NA,NA,TRBV5-1,TGCGCCAGCAGCGGCTCGGGACGGAAAGAAGAGACCCAGTACTTC,CASSGSGRKEETQYF
TRBJ1-6,NA,NA,TRBV4-3,TGCGCCAGCAGCCAAGATCTGACGGGGGTTAATTCACCCCTCCACTTT,CASSQDLTGVNSPLHF
TRBJ2-7,NA,NA,TRBV6-5,TGTGCCAGCAGACCCTTTGGGGGGCCCTCCTACGAGCAGTACTTC,CASRPFGGPSYEQYF
TRBJ1-5,few,NA,TRBV21-1,TGTGCCAGCACCAAGGGCCCACGAGCTAGCAATCAGCCCCAGCATTTT,CASTKGPRASNQPQHF
TRBJ2-7,few,NA,TRBV6-2/TRBV6-3,TGTGCCAGCAGTCGGGACATCTACTACGAGCAGTACTTC,CASSRDIYYEQYF
TRBJ2-3,NA,TRBD2,TRBV12-3/TRBV12-4,TGTGCCAGCAGTTTAGTCTCGGCTAGCGGGAAGAATACGCAGTATTTT,CASSLVSASGKNTQYF
TRBJ2-7,NA,TRBD1,TRBV4-3,TGCGCCAGCAGCCAAGATAGCGCCGGTACAGGGGGTGGGTACGAGCAGTACTTC,CASSQDSAGTGGGYEQYF
TRBJ2-1,NA,NA,TRBV4-3,TGCGCCAGCAGCCAAGGTCCGGACAATGAGCAGTTCTTC,CASSQGPDNEQFF
TRBJ2-1,NA,NA,TRBV6-1,TGTGCCAGCAGCCGGACTTTACACAATGAGCAGTTCTTC,CASSRTLHNEQFF
TRBJ2-6,NA,TRBD1,TRBV12-3/TRBV12-4,TGTGCCAGCAATCCGACAGGGCTAGGGGGGGCCAACGTCCTGACTTTC,CASNPTGLGGANVLTF
TRBJ2-5,few,NA,TRBV5-6,TGTGCCAGCAGCTTGGTGGGGCGAAGTACCGGCCAAGAGACCCAGTACTTC,CASSLVGRSTGQETQYF
TRBJ2-5,few,NA,TRBV29-1,TGCAGCTCAGGGGGAGGAGCGGAGACCCAGTACTTC,CSSGGGAETQYF
TRBJ2-1,NA,NA,TRBV29-1,TGCAGTTGCATCGAGCCAGGTGAAGGTTACAATGAGCAGTTCTTC,CSCIEPGEGYNEQFF
TRBJ2-1,NA,TRBD1,TRBV27,TGTGCCAGCAGTTTATCCCGCCTTGAGGCAGGGGGACCCTACAATGAGCAGTTCTTC,CASSLSRLEAGGPYNEQFF
TRBJ2-7,once,NA,TRBV18,TGTGCTAGCTCACGTTTTATGACGGTCGGAGGATCCCACGAGCAGTACTTC,CASSRFMTVGGSHEQYF
TRBJ2-7,few,NA,TRBV9,TGTGCCAGCAGCGACGAATCACAGGGCCCCTACGAGCAGTACTTC,CASSDESQGPYEQYF
TRBJ2-2,few,NA,TRBV28,TGTGCCAGCAGTTTATGGACCGGGGTACCCGGGGAGCTGTTTTTT,CASSLWTGVPGELFF
TRBJ2-4,NA,NA,TRBV6-1,TGTGCCAGCAGCCGGGCACGCCGGGACGCCATAGCCAAAAACATTCAGTACTTC,CASSRARRDAIAKNIQYF
TRBJ2-1,NA,TRBD2,TRBV6-5,TGTGCCAGCAGTATGAGCGGGGGCTGGGGTAATGAGCAGTTCTTC,CASSMSGGWGNEQFF
TRBJ2-7,NA,NA,TRBV6-2/TRBV6-3,TGTGCCAGCAAACGGGCTGAGACCCGGTACTTC,CASKRAETRYF
TRBJ1-1,NA,NA,TRBV2,TGTGCCAGCAGTGATCTGGGGTTGAACACTGAAGCTTTCTTT,CASSDLGLNTEAFF
TRBJ2-6,NA,NA,TRBV28,TGTGCCAGCATGGAGACTGGGGCCAACGTCCCGACTTTC,CASMETGANVPTF
TRBJ1-1,NA,NA,TRBV25-1,TGTGCCAGCAGTGATTCAGGGAGGAGGGAGACTGAAGCTTTCTTT,CASSDSGRRETEAFF
TRBJ2-1,NA,TRBD1,TRBV5-1,TGCGCCAGCAGCCCAACCGGGACAGGGGAGTTCTTC,CASSPTGTGEFF
TRBJ1-2,NA,NA,TRBV5-1,TGCGCCAGCAGCTCAAACTACGACTACACCTTC,CASSSNYDYTF
TRBJ2-7,NA,NA,TRBV10-3,TGTGCCACCAACAGGGCGGGGGCCTACGAGCAGTACTTC,CATNRAGAYEQYF
TRBJ1-2,few,TRBD1,TRBV7-9,TGTGCCAGCAGCTCGGACAGGGAGCTGTATGGCTACACCTTC,CASSSDRELYGYTF
TRBJ1-2,once,NA,TRBV20-1,TGCAGTGCCCTCTACAGGTTCTCTAACTATGGCTACACCTTC,CSALYRFSNYGYTF
TRBJ2-2,NA,NA,TRBV6-2/TRBV6-3,TGTGCCAGCAGTTACTCGACCGACGGTTCCACCACCGGGGAGCTGTTTTTT,CASSYSTDGSTTGELFF
TRBJ1-4,NA,NA,TRBV5-1,TGCGCCAGCAGCTTGGCCAGGGGTGGTCGGGGAACTAATGAAAAACTGTTTTTT,CASSLARGGRGTNEKLFF
TRBJ1-2,NA,NA,TRBV27,TGTGCCAGCAGTTTAGGTCCGGACAGCCCGACGGGCTACACCTTC,CASSLGPDSPTGYTF
TRBJ2-3,few,TRBD2,TRBV25-1,TGTGCCAGCAGTGAATCAGCGATAATAGCGGGGGAACAGGGTACGCAGTATTTT,CASSESAIIAGEQGTQYF
TRBJ2-1,NA,TRBD2,TRBV20-1,TGCAGTGCTGGGACTAGCGGGGGCGCATCATACAATGAGCAGCTCTTC,CSAGTSGGASYNEQLF
TRBJ1-4,NA,NA,TRBV29-1,TGCAGCGTCAAGGTTCCGGCAACTAATGAAAAACTGTTTTTT,CSVKVPATNEKLFF
TRBJ1-5,few,TRBD1,TRBV27,TGTGCCAGCAGTTTATCGCAGGGGGCGCGCCAGCCCCAGCATTTT,CASSLSQGARQPQHF
TRBJ2-7,NA,TRBD2,TRBV28,TGTGCCAGCAGTTTACTGGGAGGGGCTCTCGAGCAGTACTTC,CASSLLGGALEQYF
TRBJ1-5,few,NA,TRBV20-1,TGCAGTGCTAGAGATATGGGGGTTTTGAGCAATCAGCCCCAGCATTTT,CSARDMGVLSNQPQHF
TRBJ1-1,NA,NA,TRBV3-1,TGTGCCAGCAGCCCATACCGCCCCTCCTCCGGGCCGTGGGGGACTGAAGCTTTCTTT,CASSPYRPSSGPWGTEAFF
TRBJ2-3,few,TRBD2,TRBV6-5,TGTGCCAGCAGTTATAATTCCCGGGGGGAAGATACGCAGTATTTT,CASSYNSRGEDTQYF